This note documents a single T cell receptor (beta chain) sequence. Looked up from germline, CDR1 is MDHEN and CDR2 is SYDVKM. Trimming left V 1 base short and J 5 bases short, with 11 bases between. The CDR3 is 14 amino acids. Repertoires were generated with immunoSEQ multiplex PCR, while TCRdb's copy carries only in-frame clones and drops some. This table has some 87,000 clones, roughly 91% appearing once. The sample is drawn from a study of control samples from healthy donors and cancer patients. The specimen was blood. The J gene is TRBJ1-2, the V gene TRBV28; TRBD1 is a possible D gene (5 bases). The sequence was collected from a man aged 30-40 years in good health. This chain's CDR3 is CASSLSRGDYGYTF. The DNA of the CDR3 is TGTGCCAGCAGTTTATCTAGGGGAGATTATGGCTACACCTTC.